This T cell receptor beta chain appears in the sequencing data of a study of cytomegalovirus exposure and HLA in healthy donors. The repertoire was sequenced with immunoSEQ multiplex PCR; TCRdb's copy has only in-frame clones and lacks some. The data contain some 120,000 clones, about nine tenths of them singletons. V trimming: 6 bases; J trimming: 3 bases; junction bases outside the gene matches: 9. The V gene's germline CDR1 is LNHDA and CDR2 SQIVND (reference sequence). This CDR3 has 16 amino acids. The specimen sequenced was PBMCs. The chain couples TRBV19 to TRBJ2-3, with TRBD2 matching 10 bases. This receptor was taken from a man in his thirties or forties in good health and CMV-seronegative. The CDR3 spells CASSGASGRTTDTQYF. Here the CDR3 DNA reads TGTGCCAGTAGCGGGGCTAGCGGGAGAACTACAGATACGCAGTATTTT.